Listed here is a single T cell receptor (beta chain). The antigen remains undetermined. The use of genomic DNA as template underpinned the TCR beta VDJ and CDR3 profiling. TCRdb re-called the reads through MiXCR, storing one row per CDR3 protein. The sample holds approximately 200,000 distinct CDR3 sequences; under 50% are singletons and the top ten take around 20%. This sample was included in a study of CD8+CD57+ T cells in acquired aplastic anemia. Across the study: Sorted CD4+ and CD8+ cells gave an average of around 3 ug of DNA.

CDR1 and CDR2 from the germline V gene are LNHDA and SQIVND (reference sequence). This CDR3 is built from 14 residues. The ends lost 4 bases at V and 1 base at J; junction bases unmatched: 2. The study, taken as a whole, reports: Found in both controls and patients were around 30 CD8+ CDR3 sequences.

For sequencing, patients were chosen who had shown expansion of CD8+CD57+ cells by flow cytometry. The rearrangement uses TRBV19 and TRBJ2-5; 8 bases are shared with TRBD1. The clonotype comes from a human donor with aplastic anemia. The source material was sorted CD4+, CD8+, or CD8+CD57+ T cells (not recorded which) from PBMCs. The CDR3 DNA follows: TGTGCCAGTAGTACCGGGACAGGCCAAGAGACCCAGTACTTC. Translating it yields CASSTGTGQETQYF.